This entry is about one T cell receptor beta chain. The antigen is undetermined. CDR1 is SGHTA, CDR2 FQGTGA, per germline. J gave up 3 bases and V 1 base, and 8 bases lay outside the gene matches. CDR3 size: 17 residues. The data are from a study of T cells in Graves' hyperthyroidism and ophthalmopathy. Study-level background: Peripheral blood specimens were obtained at initial diagnosis, prior to any treatment.

Researchers defined stable Graves' hyperthyroidism as no ophthalmopathy progression within 18 months. TCR beta CDR3 region amplification was performed from RNA transcripts. In the first-round RT-PCR of the TCR CDR3, the HTBI primer set was used. Each CDR3 protein is one row after TCRdb ran MiXCR on the multiplex PCR reads. Of 700,000 or so distinct CDR3 sequences in the sample, approximately 16% were seen once. Study findings and constraints: Blood also contained most expanded thyroid clonotypes above 0.001. Researchers report that a 13 V-J model separated ophthalmopathy from stable hyperthyroidism.

The sample taken for sequencing was blood. The TCR comes from a young man with Graves' hyperthyroidism. The V and J genes are TRBV7-3 and TRBJ1-1, with TRBD1 identical over 10 bases. The CDR3 spells CASSLNPPGTGDTEAFF. DNA of the CDR3: TGTGCCAGCAGCTTAAACCCCCCCGGGACAGGGGACACTGAAGCTTTCTTT. The variable domain in full, completed from reference TRBV7-3 and TRBJ1-1, reads GAGVSQTPSNKVTEKGKYVELRCDPISGHTALYWYRQSLGQGPEFLIYFQGTGAADDSGLPNDRFFAVRPEGSVSTLKIQRTERGDSAVYLCASSLNPPGTGDTEAFFGQGTRLTVV.